This TCR beta chain was recovered during a study of blood T cell repertoires in COVID-19. In the authors' workflow: The assay estimated nucleated cells by amplifying reference gene primers. The repertoire was sequenced with immunoSEQ multiplex PCR; TCRdb's copy has only in-frame clones and lacks some. That table is the source of V, J and clone size, and D and trimming were worked out from the DNA. Among about 220,000 clones, more than 75% were seen once, and the ten largest hold approximately 5.2%. CDR1 is ENHRY and CDR2 is SYGVKD in the germline V gene. CDR3 length: 13 residues. Trimming left V 0 bases short and J 7 bases short, with 9 bases between.

This chain joins TRBV10-3 and TRBJ1-2; no reliable D call. Sequenced: peripheral blood. The clonotype comes from a woman between 65 and 79 years old with COVID-19, enrolled during active disease. CDR3 nucleotide sequence: TGTGCCATCAGTGAGTCCGAGAGAGTTGGCTACACCTTC. Encoded protein: CAISESERVGYTF.